This T cell receptor beta chain stems from a study of T cells after yellow fever vaccination. Study conclusions and caveats: Abundant bulk-population clonotypes could contaminate the FACS-sorted repertoires. A large majority of primary-vaccination clones showed up again after the booster (just under 97% CD4, about 90% CD8). A minor fraction of clonotypes spanned both CD4 and CD8 compartments.

Germline V gives CDR1 MRHNA, CDR2 SNTAGT. V shed 3 bases and J shed 3 bases, with 12 bases lying between them. The CDR3 loop spans 15 amino acids. They built TCR cDNA with 5'RACE template switching, a step that put in a universal primer site and UMIs. In TCRdb, the 5' RACE reads were re-called with MiXCR into one record per CDR3 protein. The top ten clones hold under 3% of a sample with about 160,000 distinct CDR3 sequences, 6% to 7.5% of them seen once. A few counts support this clonotype. Antigen: not known. The TCR originated in a young man who received the YFV17D yellow fever vaccine. The specimen was CD4+ T cells sorted from PBMCs, collected about 5 days after the first yellow fever vaccination. This sequence joins TRBV6-4 and TRBJ1-5; a possible D gene is TRBD1 (6 bases). The CDR3 region is CASSEGGGHNQPQHF. Here the CDR3 DNA reads TGTGCCAGCAGTGAAGGGGGAGGCCACAATCAGCCCCAGCATTTT.